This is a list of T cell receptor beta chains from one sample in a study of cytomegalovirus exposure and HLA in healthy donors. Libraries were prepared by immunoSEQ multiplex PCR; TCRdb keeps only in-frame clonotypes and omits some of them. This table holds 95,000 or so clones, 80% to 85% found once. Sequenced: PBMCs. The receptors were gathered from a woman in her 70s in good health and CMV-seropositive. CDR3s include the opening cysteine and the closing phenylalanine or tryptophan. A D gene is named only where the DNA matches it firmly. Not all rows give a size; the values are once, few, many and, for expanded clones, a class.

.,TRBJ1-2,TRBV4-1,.,CASSHLSTKAAEGYTF,TGCGCCAGCAGCCACCTCTCCACAAAAGCGGCGGAAGGCTACACCTTC
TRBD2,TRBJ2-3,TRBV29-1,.,CSGSGTTDTQYF,TGCAGCGGTAGCGGGACCACAGATACGCAGTATTTT
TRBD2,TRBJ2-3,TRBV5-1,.,CASSYTGTSSTDTQYF,TGCGCCAGCAGCTATACCGGGACTAGCAGCACAGATACGCAGTATTTT
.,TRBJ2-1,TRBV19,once,CASSLPPTYNEQFF,TGTGCCAGTAGTCTACCCCCCACCTACAATGAGCAGTTCTTC
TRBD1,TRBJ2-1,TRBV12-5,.,CASGLLSGTGGQFF,TGTGCTAGTGGTTTGCTCTCCGGGACAGGTGGGCAGTTCTTC
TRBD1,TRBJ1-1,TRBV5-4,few,CASSWDRGGTEAFF,TGTGCCAGCAGCTGGGACAGGGGGGGCACTGAAGCTTTCTTT
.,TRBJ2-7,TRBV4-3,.,CASSQEGTRFYEQYF,TGCGCCAGCAGCCAAGAAGGGACAAGGTTCTACGAGCAGTACTTC
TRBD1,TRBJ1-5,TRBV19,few,CASSNPGQGARRNQPQHF,TGTGCCAGTAGTAATCCGGGACAGGGGGCACGTCGCAATCAGCCCCAGCATTTT
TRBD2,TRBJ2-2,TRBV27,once,CASSIAGATTGELFF,TGTGCCAGCAGTATAGCGGGAGCTACCACCGGGGAGCTGTTTTTT
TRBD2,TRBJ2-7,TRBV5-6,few,CASSSPAGLAGGEQYF,TGTGCCAGCAGCTCTCCGGCGGGACTAGCGGGAGGCGAGCAGTACTTC
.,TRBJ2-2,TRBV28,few,CASSSLDGITGELFF,TGTGCCAGCAGTTCCCTCGACGGGATCACCGGGGAGCTGTTTTTT
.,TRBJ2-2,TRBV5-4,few,CASSLARRNTGELFF,TGTGCCAGCAGCTTGGCGCGTCGTAACACCGGGGAGCTGTTTTTT
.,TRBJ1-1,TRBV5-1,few,CASSYEGLNTEAFF,TGCGCCAGCAGCTATGAGGGATTGAACACTGAAGCTTTCTTT
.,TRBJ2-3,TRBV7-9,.,CASSLQGGAGHTDTQYF,TGTGCCAGCAGCTTACAGGGAGGAGCCGGGCACACAGATACGCAGTATTTT
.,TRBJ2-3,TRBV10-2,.,CASSDRSSTDTQYF,TGCGCCAGCAGCGACAGGTCTAGCACAGATACGCAGTATTTT
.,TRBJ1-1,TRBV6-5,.,CASSAGLVGEAFF,TGTGCCAGCAGTGCAGGCCTGGTGGGTGAAGCTTTCTTT
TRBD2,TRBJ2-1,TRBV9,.,CASSVGGRRYNEQFF,TGTGCCAGCAGCGTAGGCGGGAGAAGATACAATGAGCAGTTCTTC
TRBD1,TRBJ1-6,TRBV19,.,CASSTQTGVGSPLHF,TGTGCCAGTAGTACCCAGACAGGGGTTGGATCACCCCTCCACTTT
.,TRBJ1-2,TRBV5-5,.,CASSLGEPAEVYGYTF,TGTGCCAGCAGCTTGGGCGAGCCGGCGGAGGTTTATGGCTACACCTTC
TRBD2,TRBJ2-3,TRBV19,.,CASSTSGRWVRTDTQYF,TGTGCCAGTAGTACTAGCGGGAGATGGGTTCGTACAGATACGCAGTATTTT
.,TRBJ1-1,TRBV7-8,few,CASSSREVWNTEAFF,TGTGCCAGCAGCTCCCGGGAGGTATGGAACACTGAAGCTTTCTTT
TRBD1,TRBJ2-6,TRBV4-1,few,CASSQSPGQGAGANVLTF,TGCGCCAGCAGCCAATCTCCGGGACAGGGCGCGGGGGCCAACGTCCTGACTTTC
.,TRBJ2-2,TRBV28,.,CASSARSGVYFAGELFF,TGTGCCAGCAGTGCAAGATCAGGGGTATATTTCGCCGGGGAGCTGTTTTTT
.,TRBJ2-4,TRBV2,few,CASSSTGLLIVAKNIQYF,TGTGCCAGCAGTTCCACGGGACTTTTAATAGTAGCCAAAAACATTCAGTACTTC
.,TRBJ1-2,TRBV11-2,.,CASSLDGEQGYGYTF,TGTGCCAGCAGCTTAGATGGGGAGCAAGGATATGGCTACACCTTC
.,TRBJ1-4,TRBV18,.,CASKPDRTNEKLFF,TGTGCCAGCAAACCGGACAGAACTAATGAAAAACTGTTTTTT
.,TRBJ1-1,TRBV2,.,CALKRGGIFPNTEAFF,TGTGCCTTAAAGCGGGGGGGCATTTTCCCGAACACTGAAGCTTTCTTT
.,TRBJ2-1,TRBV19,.,CASREALRSYNEQFF,TGTGCCAGTAGGGAGGCTTTGAGGTCCTACAATGAGCAGTTCTTC
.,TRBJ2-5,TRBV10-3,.,CAINSGTKETQYF,TGTGCCATCAACAGCGGAACAAAAGAGACCCAGTACTTC
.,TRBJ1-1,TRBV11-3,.,CASSPNLGGAFF,TGTGCCAGCAGCCCCAACCTAGGGGGAGCTTTCTTT
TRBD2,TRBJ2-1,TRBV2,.,CASNELAGVYNEQFF,TGTGCCAGCAACGAACTAGCGGGAGTGTACAATGAGCAGTTCTTC
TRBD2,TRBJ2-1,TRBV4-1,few,CASSQDRGSGRGNEQFF,TGCGCCAGCAGCCAAGATAGAGGCAGCGGGAGGGGCAATGAGCAGTTCTTC
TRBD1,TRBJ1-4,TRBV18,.,CASSPIKTGGNEKLFF,TGTGCCAGCTCACCGATCAAGACAGGGGGTAATGAAAAACTGTTTTTT
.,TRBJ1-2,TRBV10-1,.,CASSPGRYYGYTF,TGCGCCAGCAGTCCCGGGAGATACTATGGCTACACCTTC
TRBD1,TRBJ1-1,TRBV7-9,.,CASSELGTGVEAFF,TGTGCCAGCAGCGAACTCGGGACAGGGGTTGAAGCTTTCTTT
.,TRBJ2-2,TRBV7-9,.,CASNMGAGVKAGELFF,TGTGCCAGCAACATGGGGGCGGGAGTGAAGGCCGGGGAGCTGTTTTTT
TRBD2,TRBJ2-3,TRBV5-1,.,CASSWGLAGGPGGDTQYF,TGCGCCAGCAGCTGGGGCCTAGCGGGAGGGCCTGGGGGAGATACGCAGTATTTT
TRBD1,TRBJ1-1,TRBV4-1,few,CASSRDRLNTEAFF,TGCGCCAGCAGCCGGGACAGGCTTAACACTGAAGCTTTCTTT
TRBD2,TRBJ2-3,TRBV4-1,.,CASSQRAILSGRAGDTQYF,TGCGCCAGCAGCCAACGCGCTATTCTTAGCGGGAGGGCGGGAGATACGCAGTATTTT
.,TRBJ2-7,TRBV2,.,CASIGQGTYEQYF,TGTGCCAGCATCGGGCAGGGAACCTACGAGCAGTACTTC
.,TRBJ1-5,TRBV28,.,CASRTGTEGGNQPQHF,TGTGCCAGCAGAACCGGGACTGAGGGCGGCAATCAGCCCCAGCATTTT